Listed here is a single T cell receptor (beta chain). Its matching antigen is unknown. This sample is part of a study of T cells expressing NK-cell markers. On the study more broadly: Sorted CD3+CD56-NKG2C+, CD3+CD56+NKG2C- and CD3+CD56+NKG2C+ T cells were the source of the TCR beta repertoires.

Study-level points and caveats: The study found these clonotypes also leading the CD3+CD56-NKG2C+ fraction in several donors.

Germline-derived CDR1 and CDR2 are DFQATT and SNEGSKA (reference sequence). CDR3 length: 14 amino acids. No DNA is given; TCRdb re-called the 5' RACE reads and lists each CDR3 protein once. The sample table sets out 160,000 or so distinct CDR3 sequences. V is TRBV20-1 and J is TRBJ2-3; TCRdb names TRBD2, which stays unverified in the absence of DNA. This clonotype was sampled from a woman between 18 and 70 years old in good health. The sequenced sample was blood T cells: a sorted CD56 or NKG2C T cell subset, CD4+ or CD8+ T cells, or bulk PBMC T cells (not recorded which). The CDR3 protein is CSAKTSFRTDTQYF.